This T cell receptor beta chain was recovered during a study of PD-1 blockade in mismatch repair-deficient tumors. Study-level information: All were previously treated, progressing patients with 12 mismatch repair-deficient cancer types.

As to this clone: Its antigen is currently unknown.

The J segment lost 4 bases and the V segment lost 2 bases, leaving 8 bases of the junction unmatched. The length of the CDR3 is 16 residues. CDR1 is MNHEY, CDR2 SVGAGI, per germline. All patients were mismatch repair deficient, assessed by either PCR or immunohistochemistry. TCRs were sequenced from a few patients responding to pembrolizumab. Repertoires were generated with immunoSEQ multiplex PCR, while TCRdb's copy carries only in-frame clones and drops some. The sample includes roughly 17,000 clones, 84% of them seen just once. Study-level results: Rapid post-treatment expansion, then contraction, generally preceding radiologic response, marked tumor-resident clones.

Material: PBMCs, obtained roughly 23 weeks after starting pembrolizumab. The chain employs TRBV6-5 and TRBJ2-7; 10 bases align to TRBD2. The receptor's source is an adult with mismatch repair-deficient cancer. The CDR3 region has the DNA TGTGCCAGCAGTTACCCCCGGGCTAGCGGGAGTTACGAGCAGTACTTC. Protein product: CASSYPRASGSYEQYF.